This record covers a single TCR beta chain. Its antigen is unknown. Trimming shortened V by 6 bases and J by 1 base, and 15 bases separated the two germline ends. The CDR3 has 14 residues. Germline V CDR1 and CDR2: DFQATT, SNEGSKA (reference sequence). Researchers reported that TCR beta cDNA libraries carried unique molecular identifiers. About 500,000 cDNA molecules were obtained per 1 to 10 million input T cells. MiXCR was run by TCRdb on the PCR reads, yielding one entry per CDR3 protein. The table records around 400,000 distinct CDR3 sequences, roughly 38% of them present only once. The record originates from a study of post-analysis software for immune sequencing data. Study background: Courses of disease covered relapsing-remitting, secondary progressive and progressive-relapsing multiple sclerosis.

Study-wide results and limits: By F measure, samples from a shared preparation batch strongly co-clustered. Controls had lower frequencies than patients of five or six TRBV segments, which included TRBV5-6, TRBV5-1 and TRBV20-1. Versus controls, multiple sclerosis patients showed significantly lower diversity (normalized Chao1).

This chain uses TRBV20-1 with TRBJ1-2; D ambiguous. This TCR derives from a girl aged 10 to 17 with multiple sclerosis. Input material: blood. The CDR3: CSAARTNLNYGYTF. CDR3 bases: TGCAGTGCAGCGAGGACGAATCTTAACTATGGCTACACCTTC.